A single sample is the source of the 7 T cell receptor beta chains below, sequenced in a study of T-cell reconstitution after alpha-beta-depleted transplantation in children. A library of TCRbeta sequences, prepared with unique molecular identifiers, was generated. MiXCR was run by TCRdb on the PCR reads, yielding one entry per CDR3 protein. The sample lists about 500,000 distinct CDR3 sequences, over 25% seen once, with about 2.3% in the top ten. The specimen comprised PBMCs from the stem cell graft donor, sampled from the stem cell graft. The origin of the receptors is a human donor who donated a stem cell graft to a child with aplastic anemia.

J is TRBJ2-5 and V is TRBV21-1. TRBV21-1 is a known pseudogene. The CDR3 length is 16 residues. In nucleotides, the CDR3 is TGTGCCAGCAGCAAAGGGCTCACAGACCTTCAAGAGACCCAGTACTTC. Translation gives CASSKGLTDLQETQYF.

This clonotype was picked up a small number of times. The chain is built from TRBV29-1 and TRBJ1-1; no firm D call. Per germline, CDR1 SQVTM and CDR2 ANQGSEA. The CDR3 totals 14 residues. Trimming left V 6 bases short and J 0 bases short, with 14 bases between. CDR3 in DNA: TGCAGCGTGAGGTCGGACGGGGTGAACACTGAAGCTTTCTTT. Its translation is CSVRSDGVNTEAFF.

This clonotype came up a few times. V gene TRBV12-3 or TRBV12-4 combines with J gene TRBJ2-1, with a weak D call TRBD2 (6 bases). This CDR3 spans 14 amino acids. Trimming stripped 6 bases from V and 10 bases from J, with 19 bases between. DNA of the CDR3: TGTGCCAGCAGCCCGGGACTGCTGGACCAGGAGCAGTTCTTC. Translated, it gives CASSPGLLDQEQFF.

The genes are TRBV7-9 and TRBJ2-5; perhaps TRBD1 as D (6 bases). The germline V gene has CDR1 SEHNR and CDR2 FQNEAQ (reference sequence). Trimming shortened V by 1 base and J by 7 bases, and 13 bases separated the two germline ends. This CDR3 spans 14 amino acids. The CDR3 here is CASSLGAGVRTQYF. CDR3 nucleotides: TGTGCCAGCAGCTTAGGTGCAGGGGTGAGGACCCAGTACTTC.

The sample holds many counts of this clonotype. V gene TRBV5-1 combines with J gene TRBJ2-7; 10 bases are a match to TRBD1. V was pared by 0 bases and J by 0 bases, with 0 bases of the junction left unmatched. The CDR3 covers 15 residues. Germline V lookup: CDR1 SGHRS, CDR2 YFSETQ. The CDR3 nucleotides read TGCGCCAGCAGCTTGGGGACAGGGGGCTCCTACGAGCAGTACTTC. Translation gives CASSLGTGGSYEQYF.

This clonotype has a single count. The chain joins TRBV9 to TRBJ2-3, with 11 bases lining up with TRBD2. The CDR3 is 16 amino acids. Per the germline V gene, CDR1 is SGDLS and CDR2 is YYNGEE. V lost 3 bases to trimming and J lost 0 bases; unmatched junction nucleotides: 3. Written as DNA, the CDR3 is TGTGCCAGCAGCGGTACTAGCGGGGGCAGCACAGATACGCAGTATTTT. It yields the protein CASSGTSGGSTDTQYF.

V gene TRBV14 combines with J gene TRBJ1-2, with TRBD1 as a possible D gene (5 bases). The CDR3 runs to 16 residues. Trimming took off 3 bases at V and 3 bases at J, with 17 bases between the two ends. In germline, CDR1 is SGHDN, CDR2 FVKESK. CDR3 region: CASSHPMGPSDYGYTF. The DNA for the CDR3 is TGTGCCAGCAGCCACCCAATGGGGCCATCGGACTATGGCTACACCTTC.